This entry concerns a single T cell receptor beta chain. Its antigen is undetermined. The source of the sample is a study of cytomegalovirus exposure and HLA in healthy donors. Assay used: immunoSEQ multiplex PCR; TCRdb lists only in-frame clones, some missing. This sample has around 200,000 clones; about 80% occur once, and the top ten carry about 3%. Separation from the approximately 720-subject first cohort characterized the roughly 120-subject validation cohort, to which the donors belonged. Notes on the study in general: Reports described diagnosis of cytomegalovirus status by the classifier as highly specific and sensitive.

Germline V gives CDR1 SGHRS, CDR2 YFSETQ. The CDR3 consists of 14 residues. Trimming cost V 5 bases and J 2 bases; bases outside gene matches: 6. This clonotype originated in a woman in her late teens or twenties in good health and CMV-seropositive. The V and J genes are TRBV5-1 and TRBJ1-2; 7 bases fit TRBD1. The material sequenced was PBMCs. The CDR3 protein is CASREGTANYGYTF. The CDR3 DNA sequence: TGCGCCAGCAGGGAGGGGACAGCCAACTATGGCTACACCTTC. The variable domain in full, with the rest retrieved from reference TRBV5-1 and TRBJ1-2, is KAGVTQTPRYLIKTRGQQVTLSCSPISGHRSVSWYQQTPGQGLQFLFEYFSETQRNKGNFPGRFSGRQFSNSRSEMNVSTLELGDSALYLCASREGTANYGYTFGSGTRLTVV.